This T cell receptor beta chain was captured in a study of blood T cell repertoires in COVID-19. Study-wide background: There were acute and convalescent COVID-19 samples, and they came from the United States, Italy and Spain. Sources were T cells, B-cell-depleted T cells, or PBMCs; the material itself was cDNA or gDNA.

In the original analysis: Amplification of reference gene primers was used by the study to estimate nucleated cell counts. This table comes from immunoSEQ multiplex PCR, and its TCRdb copy is limited to in-frame clones, with some not included. V and J calls and clone size are copied from that table; D and trimming were computed from the DNA. The sample records about 110,000 clones, 75% to 90% being singletons. Trimming pared 2 bases from V and 5 bases from J, leaving 15 bases between. The CDR3 spans 15 residues. Per germline, CDR1 MDHEN and CDR2 SYDVKM. This TCR came from a woman aged 60-70 years with acute or convalescent COVID-19. The chain links TRBV28 to TRBJ2-5; D gene uncertain. The specimen sequenced was peripheral blood. CDR3 nucleotides: TGTGCCAGCAGTTTACTTGGTGGTCCCGGGGAGACCCAGTACTTC. Residues: CASSLLGGPGETQYF.